This T cell receptor beta chain originates from a study of cytomegalovirus exposure and HLA in healthy donors (dated 2017 in TCRdb). Looking at the study overall: According to an earlier analysis of a few hundred of the donors, about 180 million T cells yielded roughly 110 million unique TCR beta sequences and less than 300 Gb of sequence data. Roughly 300 gigabases of sequencing data and roughly 80 million unique TCR sequences made up an early release that covered approximately 700 HLA-typed donors. Of the 300 to 500 genotyped donors, 65% to 90% were placed in the genetic ancestry cluster associated with self-reported Caucasian donors. The study aimed to test whether signatures of past pathogen exposure could be identified by cataloging public T cell receptors. The study used immunosequencing to profile the T cell repertoires of more than 650 subjects and linked those repertoires to cytomegalovirus serostatus. A separate validation cohort of roughly 120 different subjects was used in addition to the roughly 670-subject first cohort. The study combined high-throughput TCR immunosequencing, statistical association of individual TCRs with disease status, and machine learning to predict cytomegalovirus infection status. A later analysis re-analyzed previously published TCR beta repertoires from 500 to 700 donors and added high-resolution HLA genotyping to study TCR occurrence patterns. Rather than using new phenotypic data, the later analysis identified candidate immune exposures from TCR beta sequences and from how often those sequences occurred across donors. An earlier analysis of around 580 of the donors used high-throughput TCR beta sequencing to judge whether each TCR beta V gene segment behaved as functional or pseudogenic. Donor age, sex, ethnicity and CMV serostatus were collected together with the repertoire data. A later genetic analysis took genome-wide SNP genotypes for about 65% of the 666 donors and used that subset as a discovery cohort. All discovery cohort repertoires had been generated using a single sequencing platform. HLA typing covered class I and class II loci at four-digit resolution. Typing coverage differed by locus: A, B, C, DRB1 and DQB1 were typed in about 620-640 donors, DQA1 in about 550, DPA1 in around 580, and DPB1 in around 440. Roughly 5 DR-DQ haplotypes were handled as single units for association and clustering because linkage in the cohort was strong. On average, 235,054 unique TCR beta nucleotide sequences were sequenced per donor among some 420 genotyped donors of the cohort, with roughly 18% of those sequences being non-productive.

Library preparation employed the immunoSEQ multiplex PCR assay. A mixture of 60 forward primers for TCR Vbeta segments and 13 reverse primers for TCR Jbeta segments was used in the multiplex PCR. The CDR3 region of rearranged TCR beta genes was amplified from genomic DNA with a multiplex PCR assay. Amplified TCR beta libraries were sequenced as 87-base-pair reads on the Illumina HiSeq System. The original methods were these. A later analysis counted around 72 million unique TCR beta chains across the 666 repertoires, and around 12 million of these chains were shared by at least two donors. A nearest-neighbor algorithm error-corrected the raw reads and collapsed the reads into unique sequences, merging closely related sequences to remove PCR and sequencing errors. To assign V, D and J gene segments, CDR3 sequences were aligned to IMGT reference sequences. For a sequence to be retained, a match of at least six nucleotides to both a V gene segment and a J gene segment was required. A rearrangement was called productive if the CDR3 had no stop codons and remained in frame with V and J, and every other rearrangement was called non-productive. CDR3 was defined by IMGT convention, running from the second conserved V-encoded cysteine to the conserved J-encoded phenylalanine. The earlier analysis of more than 450 of the donors excluded sequences that lacked an unambiguous match to a single V gene segment. An earlier analysis of some 610 of the donors called V segments functional above 56.7% productive rearrangements and segregating when the between-donor standard deviation exceeded 5%. To diagnose cytomegalovirus status from the catalog of TCR beta chain sequences, a statistical classification framework was built. In a later analysis, TCR nucleotide sequences were compared against IMGT/GENE-DB human TR gene sequences so that V and J genes could be assigned. Using the TCRdist pipeline, a later analysis assigned CDR3 sequences along with most-parsimonious VDJ recombination scenarios. In a later analysis, every TCR beta chain was defined by the combination of its CDR3 amino acid sequence and its V-gene family, and reads without a unique V-gene family were dropped. In a later analysis, some 600 highly shared, low-generation-probability nucleotide sequences were removed to address suspected cross-contamination and a sequencing artifact. In a later analysis, a clonal expansion index for each public chain was calculated from normalized within-repertoire ranks of inferred template counts. A later analysis computed generation probabilities with a VDJ recombination model fitted to out-of-frame rearrangements, and checked the results against IGoR. Hypergeometric tests were used in a later analysis to score TCR-TCR, TCR-HLA and TCR-CMV co-occurrence, with a repertoire-size bias correction applied to the TCR pairs. In a later analysis, false discovery rates were estimated by permuting HLA or CMV assignments 20 times. In a later analysis, co-occurring TCRs were grouped using DBSCAN, and TCRdist sequence similarity was added for clustering within HLA-allele-positive subsets. For co-occurrence clustering, repertoires with fewer than 30,000 or more than 120,000 public chains were excluded, along with roughly 5 repertoires with anomalous nucleotide sharing. The table was pulled from immuneACCESS by TCRdb, which kept in-frame rearrangements only. Such tables lose some clones; where checked, under half of the loss comes from unresolved V genes, and the rest has no known cause. V and J calls and clone size follow that table, whereas D and trimming were derived from the DNA. For this sample the table gives around 130,000 clones, of which about 8.5% were detected only once. The ten largest clones take up approximately 5% of the sample.

In regard to this clone: Its antigen is not yet known. One base away there is no much larger clone; base qualities are not given.

Results the study describes overall, beyond this receptor: Correlated functional status among segregating V segments might be attributable to linkage disequilibrium, but an unknown experimental factor could not be ruled out. The classifier was reported to diagnose cytomegalovirus status with high specificity and sensitivity in both the original and validation cohorts. The earlier analysis of approximately 590 of the donors excluded fewer than 20 rarely observed V segments, including chromosome 9 orphons, because counts were too low. The presence/absence analyses assumed that sequencing depth was roughly uniform across donors, and that assumption may not be true. Some IMGT-functional V segments, including TRBV6-2 and TRBV6-3, could not be distinguished by the 87-base-pair reads and were therefore excluded. Assigning TCR associations to individual alleles was difficult when HLA alleles, especially DR and DQ, strongly co-occurred. In a later analysis, most CMV-associated TCR beta chains were found to appear HLA-restricted, with HLA associations seemingly driven largely by CMV exposure. Because HLA typing was unavailable for some donors at each locus, only the typed subset was used in association tests. The cohort was sequenced for TCR beta chains only, and without alpha or paired-chain data the features that could be detected were limited. The authors suggested that the approach could potentially be generalized to other disease states and immunological phenotypes. V-gene and J-gene trimming of TCR beta chains was associated with a missense DCLRE1C variant in a later genetic analysis, and the association was replicated in an independent cohort. In a later analysis, several top co-occurrence clusters were reported to appear linked to parvovirus B19, influenza, CMV and Epstein-Barr virus. A later analysis found that HLA-associated TCR beta chains were more clonally expanded and had lower generation probabilities than equally common non-associated chains. For the cohort, immune exposure information was limited to CMV serostatus. A few of the identified cytomegalovirus-associated TCR beta chains were confirmed in vitro to be specific for cytomegalovirus antigens. In a later analysis, 15,000 to 20,000 TCR beta sequences were associated with specific HLA alleles at a false discovery rate of 0.05. A group of highly shared sequence variants was considered likely to be a technical artifact of the sequencing pipeline. According to a later genetic analysis, donors in an Asian-associated ancestry cluster had fewer N-insertions in productive TCRs than the roughly 670-donor mean. While some public TCRs were present in many individuals, most TCR sequences turned up only very rarely across donors. A further reported finding was that TCR beta sequences accurately predicted the HLA-A and HLA-B alleles for most subjects in the first cohort. In the study, around 150 TCR beta chains were listed as associated with cytomegalovirus. A later analysis found that TCR association rates varied across HLA loci, with DRB1 alleles showing the most associated TCRs and HLA-C alleles the fewest. In an earlier analysis of about 550 of the donors, most TCR beta V segments were observed in productive rearrangements about 87% or about 30% of the time, broadly matching IMGT annotations.

The cohort was made up of 650 to 700 healthy bone marrow donors. At the time of sampling, all cohort members were nominally healthy, though unrecorded immune exposures were likely present. The donor tested CMV seronegative, placing the donor among the 350 or so seronegative members of the cohort. Each donor provided a peripheral blood sample, and peripheral blood mononuclear cells were used for TCR beta sequencing. Genomic DNA extraction from the blood cell samples was performed with the Qiagen DNeasy Blood Extraction Kit. The CDR3 starts with the cysteine, ends with the phenylalanine, and has 15 residues. Only the CDR3 DNA stays, 45 bases, in frame from base 1. As encoded in the germline V gene (reference sequence), CDR1 is LNHDA while CDR2 is SQIVND. V and J are truncated by 7 bases and 6 bases respectively, leaving an intervening sequence of 18 bases.

This clonotype originated in a man aged 40-49 years in good health and CMV-seronegative. Sequencing input: PBMCs. This sequence uses TRBV19 and TRBJ2-2; the D region possibly corresponds to TRBD2 (5 bases align). Here the CDR3 is given as CASKLGKEVPGELFF. The base sequence is TGTGCCAGTAAATTGGGGAAGGAGGTTCCCGGGGAGCTGTTTTTT.